This TCR beta chain was sequenced in a study of early T cells in non-severe SARS-CoV-2 infection. Many counts were recorded for this clonotype. TCRdb ran MiXCR on the 5' RACE reads and lists one entry per CDR3 protein. The sample lists 75,000 to 90,000 distinct CDR3 sequences, 6% to 7% occurring once. The sequenced sample was whole blood. The clonotype was recovered from an adult who was a healthcare worker with PCR-confirmed SARS-CoV-2 infection or an uninfected control (not recorded which).

CDR3: CASTPGGTDDYEQYF. The DNA for the CDR3 is TGTGCCAGCACTCCCGGCGGGACGGACGACTACGAGCAGTACTTC. This chain connects TRBV6-6 to TRBJ2-7; D may be TRBD2 (6 bases). The CDR3 is made up of 15 amino acids. CDR1 MNHNY and CDR2 SVGAGI come from the germline V gene (reference sequence). Trimming took off 7 bases at V and 3 bases at J, with 19 bases between the two ends.